Listed below are T cell receptor beta chains from one sample, sequenced in a study of PD-1 blockade in classical Hodgkin lymphoma. Profiling relied on immunoSEQ multiplex PCR, and the TCRdb table lists in-frame clones only, not all of them. The table records several thousand clones, 84% of them present only once. This specimen consisted of peripheral blood mononuclear cells (PBMCs), obtained at baseline. Receptors were obtained from a human donor with classical Hodgkin lymphoma. Each CDR3 is given with its conserved first and last residue. Each record gives: D gene, CDR3 length, clone size, J gene, V gene, CDR3 protein, CDR3 DNA. A D gene is named only where the DNA matches it firmly. The size field is filled for only some rows; it gives once, few, many or a size class.

-	14	-	TRBJ2-3	TRBV6-5	CAGRSRTSTDTQYF	TGTGCTGGCAGATCTCGGACTAGCACAGATACGCAGTATTTT
-	15	-	TRBJ2-3	TRBV6-6	CASSYPMDSTDTQYF	TGTGCCAGCAGTTACCCCATGGACAGCACAGATACGCAGTATTTT
-	12	-	TRBJ1-2	TRBV29-1	CSVEERRYGYTF	TGCAGCGTTGAAGAGAGACGCTATGGCTACACCTTC
TRBD2	15	-	TRBJ2-1	TRBV7-3	CASSPVIAGAVEQFF	TGTGCCAGCAGCCCCGTCATAGCGGGAGCTGTTGAGCAGTTCTTC
-	19	-	TRBJ1-5	TRBV7-4	CASSRLRAQPRAGNQPQHF	TGTGCCAGCAGCCGACTCAGGGCTCAACCAAGGGCTGGCAATCAGCCCCAGCATTTT
TRBD2	16	-	TRBJ2-3	TRBV5-6	CASSLVAGVGADTQYF	TGTGCCAGCAGCTTGGTGGCGGGAGTGGGGGCAGATACGCAGTATTTT
-	13	few	TRBJ1-3	TRBV6-6	CASSSHHGNTIYF	TGTGCCAGCAGTTCCCATCATGGAAACACCATATATTTT
-	15	-	TRBJ2-2	TRBV2	CASLLERGRYGELFF	-
-	14	few	TRBJ2-5	TRBV6-4	CASSFGQNQETQYF	TGTGCCAGCAGTTTCGGACAGAACCAAGAGACCCAGTACTTC
TRBD1	16	-	TRBJ2-1	TRBV7-2	CASSLAGTGTIYEQFF	TGTGCCAGCAGCTTAGCAGGGACAGGAACAATCTATGAGCAGTTCTTC